The 21 T cell receptor beta chains in this list originate from one sample, sequenced in a study of blood T cell repertoires in COVID-19. The method was immunoSEQ multiplex PCR; TCRdb's version includes in-frame clones alone and lacks a portion of them. The data hold some 120,000 clones, with almost 80% observed a single time. Sequenced sample: peripheral blood. These receptors all stem from a human donor in a cohort sampled during active COVID-19.

The genes are TRBV9 and TRBJ1-5; possibly TRBD1 for D (5 bases). CDR1 and CDR2 (germline): SGDLS, YYNGEE. The germline V and J ends were trimmed by 0 bases and 6 bases, with 7 bases remaining between them. CDR3 size: 13 residues. The chain's CDR3 is CASSVVGGQPQHF. For the CDR3, the DNA is TGTGCCAGCAGCGTAGTGGGGGGTCAGCCCCAGCATTTT.

V gene TRBV2 combines with J gene TRBJ1-4; D is undetermined. The CDR3 totals 14 residues. The germline V gene encodes CDR1 SNHLY and CDR2 FYNNEI. V lost 7 bases and J lost 1, with 10 bases in between. CDR3 nucleotides: TGTGCCAGCAATCCCCGGGTAACTAATGAAAAACTGTTTTTT. Its protein product is CASNPRVTNEKLFF. The entire variable domain, with the rest obtained from reference TRBV2 and TRBJ1-4, is as follows: EPEVTQTPSHQVTQMGQEVILRCVPISNHLYFYWYRQILGQKVEFLVSFYNNEISEKSEIFDDQFSVERPDGSNFTLKIRSTKLEDSAMYFCASNPRVTNEKLFFGSGTQLSVL.

The gene calls are TRBV2 and TRBJ1-2; TRBD1 agrees at 9 bases. From germline, CDR1 is SNHLY and CDR2 FYNNEI. J was trimmed by 2 bases and V by 7 bases; bases with no gene match: 5. The CDR3 runs 14 residues. The CDR3 reads CASTSGTGNYGYTF. In DNA form, the CDR3 reads TGTGCCAGCACTTCCGGGACAGGGAACTATGGCTACACCTTC.

This clone showed up just a few times. This chain links TRBV30 with TRBJ2-7; 9 bases match TRBD1. This CDR3 comprises 14 residues. The germline CDR1 and CDR2 sequences are GTSNPN and SVGIG (reference sequence). V lost 3 bases, J lost 3 bases, and 6 bases stayed unmatched. The CDR3 loop reads CAWRTQGALYEQYF. CDR3 nucleotide sequence: TGTGCCTGGAGGACACAGGGGGCTCTCTACGAGCAGTACTTC.

The gene calls are TRBV7-8 and TRBJ2-1; 7 bases agree with TRBD1. In germline, CDR1 is SGHVS, CDR2 FQNEAQ. This CDR3 has 12 amino acids. V shed 5 bases, J shed 8 bases, and the junction held 3 bases outside the gene matches. CDR3 sequence (DNA): TGTGCCAGCAGCCCCGGACAGGATGAGCAGTTCTTC. As protein: CASSPGQDEQFF.

The CDR3: CASSGRRGLTYGSYEQYF. CDR3 nucleotides: TGTGCCAGCAGCGGGAGGCGGGGGTTGACATATGGGTCCTACGAGCAGTACTTC. The V gene is TRBV2, the J gene TRBJ2-7; 7 nucleotides align to TRBD2. Germline CDR1 is SNHLY and CDR2 is FYNNEI. With 6 bases clipped from V and 1 base from J, the junction kept 18 bases outside the gene matches. The CDR3 consists of 18 residues.

This clone was seen a handful of times. The chain uses TRBV9 and TRBJ2-7; possible D gene TRBD1, 6 bases. Germline CDR1 SGDLS, CDR2 YYNGEE. The CDR3 has 15 amino acids. Deletions cut 0 bases from V and 5 bases from J, with 15 bases between. The CDR3 spells CASSVGAGDMHEQYF. For the CDR3, the DNA is TGTGCCAGCAGCGTAGGAGCAGGGGATATGCACGAGCAGTACTTC.

This clone came up once. The chain couples TRBV28 to TRBJ1-2; D is ambiguous. Per the germline V gene, CDR1 is MDHEN and CDR2 is SYDVKM. The CDR3 consists of 10 residues. Trimming removed 8 bases at V and 8 bases at J, with 9 bases between. Here the CDR3 DNA reads TGTGCCAGCCATCTCGGGGGCTACACCTTC. The encoded protein is CASHLGGYTF.

The rearrangement links TRBV9 to TRBJ1-4; D is unclear. V dropped 4 bases and J dropped 2 bases, with 15 bases sitting between them. This CDR3 comprises 16 residues. Germline V gene sequence: CDR1 SGDLS, CDR2 YYNGEE. In DNA form, the CDR3 reads TGTGCCAGCAGCCCTAGAGTGGGTGTTACTAATGAAAAACTGTTTTTT. Translating it yields CASSPRVGVTNEKLFF.

V gene TRBV7-2 combines with J gene TRBJ2-1, with 7 bases aligning to TRBD2. The CDR3 sequence is 15 residues long. The junction had 6 bases not matched to a gene; V was cut back by 7 bases and J by 0 bases. In germline, CDR1 is SGHTA, CDR2 FQGNSA. CDR3 sequence reads: CASTLRTSSYNEQFF. CDR3 nucleotides: TGTGCCAGCACCCTAAGGACTAGCTCCTACAATGAGCAGTTCTTC.

The genes are TRBV7-2 and TRBJ2-7, with 8 bases matching TRBD2. In germline, CDR1 is SGHTA, CDR2 FQGNSA. This CDR3 comprises 17 residues. V lost 5 bases, J lost 0 bases, and 12 bases stayed unmatched. This CDR3 reads CASSPFRGGDLSYEQYF. The CDR3 DNA reads TGTGCCAGCAGCCCGTTTCGGGGGGGGGACCTCTCCTACGAGCAGTACTTC.

In its sample, this clone was seen once. V gene TRBV29-1 combines with J gene TRBJ2-5; D possibly corresponds to TRBD2 (5 bases). V was shortened by 4 bases and J by 1 base, with 10 bases between the two germline ends. The CDR3 totals 13 residues. The germline V gene has CDR1 SQVTM and CDR2 ANQGSEA. CDR3 in amino acids: CSVVEAGQETQYF. CDR3 in DNA: TGCAGCGTTGTCGAGGCGGGCCAAGAGACCCAGTACTTC.

The chain has TRBV28 and TRBJ1-4, with 7 bases that match TRBD1. The V gene end was trimmed by 6 bases and the J gene end by 4 bases; junction bases not matched to a gene: 14. The length of the CDR3 is 17 residues. Germline loops: CDR1 MDHEN, CDR2 SYDVKM. The CDR3 region is CASRAYRGPIFNEKLFF. The CDR3 region has the DNA TGTGCCAGCAGAGCCTACAGGGGCCCTATTTTTAATGAAAAACTGTTTTTT.

This clone was counted a single time. The chain recombines TRBV9 with TRBJ2-5; TRBD1 agrees at 10 bases. The V and J ends lost 6 bases and 4 bases, in that order; junction bases with no gene match: 3. Germline V gene lookup returns CDR1 SGDLS and CDR2 YYNGEE. The CDR3 extends over 13 amino acids. This CDR3 reads CASTRTGGETQYF. Here the CDR3 DNA reads TGTGCCAGCACCAGGACAGGGGGAGAGACCCAGTACTTC.

CDR3 sequence reads: CASSESASGGYTGELFF. CDR3 sequence (DNA): TGTGCCAGCAGTGAATCGGCTAGCGGGGGGTACACCGGGGAGCTGTTTTTT. This sequence joins TRBV2 and TRBJ2-2; 11 bases are a match to TRBD2. This CDR3 comprises 17 residues. The trim removed 2 bases at V and 3 bases at J, leaving 5 bases unmatched. The germline V gene has CDR1 SNHLY and CDR2 FYNNEI.

This chain links TRBV12-3 or TRBV12-4 with TRBJ1-1, with D possibly being TRBD1 (6 bases). V was trimmed by 5 bases and J by 5 bases, leaving 12 bases between them. The CDR3 runs to 13 residues. Here the CDR3 DNA reads TGTGCCAGCAGTGTAGGGGGGCAGACTGAAGCTTTCTTT. Protein sequence: CASSVGGQTEAFF.

This chain links TRBV7-3 with TRBJ2-7; possible D gene TRBD2, 7 bases. The CDR3 extends over 16 amino acids. Per germline, CDR1 SGHTA and CDR2 FQGTGA. V lost 5 bases and J 8 bases, leaving 25 bases between the germline ends. This chain's CDR3 is CASSRLGGTTPTKQYF. The CDR3 DNA reads as TGTGCCAGCAGCCGATTGGGGGGGACAACTCCTACGAAGCAGTACTTC.

This clone was found a few times. The genes are TRBV7-8 and TRBJ2-5, with D unclear. Deletions cut 2 bases from V and 2 bases from J, with 6 bases between. The CDR3 spans 13 residues. Germline V CDR1 and CDR2: SGHVS, FQNEAQ. This CDR3 is CASSLYLQETQYF. The CDR3, as DNA: TGTGCCAGCAGCTTATACTTACAAGAGACCCAGTACTTC.

This chain uses TRBV18 with TRBJ2-6; TRBD1 matches 7 bases. V gave up 3 bases and J gave up 2 bases; unmatched junction bases: 10. CDR1 is KGHSH and CDR2 is LQKENI in the germline V gene. CDR3 length: 18 amino acids. CDR3 nucleotide sequence: TGTGCCAGCTCACCGCTGACAGGGTTATCTCCTGGGGCCAACGTCCTGACTTTC. Its protein is CASSPLTGLSPGANVLTF.

This clone was observed a few times. The chain links TRBV4-1 to TRBJ2-1; TRBD2 is a possible D gene (6 bases). The CDR3 runs to 17 residues. The germline V gene has CDR1 MGHRA and CDR2 YSYEKL. Trimming shortened V by 0 bases and J by 3 bases, and 15 bases separated the two germline ends. CDR3 amino acids: CASSQEGAGPLYNEQFF. CDR3 bases: TGCGCCAGCAGCCAAGAGGGAGCGGGCCCCCTCTACAATGAGCAGTTCTTC.

The rearrangement joins TRBV28 to TRBJ2-7, with D unclear. The CDR3 extends over 12 amino acids. Trimming removed 2 bases from V and 4 bases from J, with 6 bases in between. Germline V gene lookup returns CDR1 MDHEN and CDR2 SYDVKM. The CDR3: CASSLQRYEQYF. CDR3 coding DNA: TGTGCCAGCAGTTTACAACGGTACGAGCAGTACTTC.